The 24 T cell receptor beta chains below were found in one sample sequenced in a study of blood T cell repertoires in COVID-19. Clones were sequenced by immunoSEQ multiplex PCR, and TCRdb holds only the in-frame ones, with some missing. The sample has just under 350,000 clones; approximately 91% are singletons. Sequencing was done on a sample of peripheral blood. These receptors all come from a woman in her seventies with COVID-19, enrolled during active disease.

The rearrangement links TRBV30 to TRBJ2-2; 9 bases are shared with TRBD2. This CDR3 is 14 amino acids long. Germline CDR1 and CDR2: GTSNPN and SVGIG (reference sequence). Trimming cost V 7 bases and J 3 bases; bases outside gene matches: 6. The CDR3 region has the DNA TGTGCCTCCGAGCGGGGGGTCCACACCGGGGAGCTGTTTTTT. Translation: CASERGVHTGELFF.

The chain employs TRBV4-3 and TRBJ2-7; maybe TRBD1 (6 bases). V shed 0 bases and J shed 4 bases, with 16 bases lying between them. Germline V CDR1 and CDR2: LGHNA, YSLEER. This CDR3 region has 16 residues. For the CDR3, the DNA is TGCGCCAGCAGCCAAGATATTGAACAGGGTGGGTACGAGCAGTACTTC. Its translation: CASSQDIEQGGYEQYF.

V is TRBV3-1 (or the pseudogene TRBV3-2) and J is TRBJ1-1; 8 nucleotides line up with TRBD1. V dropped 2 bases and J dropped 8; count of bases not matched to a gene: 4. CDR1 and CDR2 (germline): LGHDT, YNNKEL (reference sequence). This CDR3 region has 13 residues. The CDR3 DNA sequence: TGTGCCAGCAGCCAATGGGGACAGGTGGAAGCTTTCTTT. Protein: CASSQWGQVEAFF.

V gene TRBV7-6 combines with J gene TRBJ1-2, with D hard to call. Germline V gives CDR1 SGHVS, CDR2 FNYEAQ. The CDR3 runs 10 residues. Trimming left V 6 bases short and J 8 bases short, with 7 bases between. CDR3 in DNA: TGTGCCAGCAGTAACAGCGGCTACACCTTC. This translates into CASSNSGYTF. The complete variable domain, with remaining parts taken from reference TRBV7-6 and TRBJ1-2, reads GAGVSQSPRYKVTKRGQDVALRCDPISGHVSLYWYRQALGQGPEFLTYFNYEAQQDKSGLPNDRFSAERPEGSISTLTIQRTEQRDSAMYRCASSNSGYTFGSGTRLTVV.

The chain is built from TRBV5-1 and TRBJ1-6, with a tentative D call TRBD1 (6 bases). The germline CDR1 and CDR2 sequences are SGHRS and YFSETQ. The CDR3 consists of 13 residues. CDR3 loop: CGQQTGPNSPLHF. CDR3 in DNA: TGCGGCCAGCAGACAGGCCCGAATTCACCCCTCCACTTT.

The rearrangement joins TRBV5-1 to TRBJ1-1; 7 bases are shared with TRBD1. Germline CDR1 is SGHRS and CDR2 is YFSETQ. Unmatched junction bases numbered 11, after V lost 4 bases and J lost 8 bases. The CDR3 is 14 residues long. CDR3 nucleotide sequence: TGCGCCAGCAGCGCGGGACGACAGGGATTGGAAGCTTTCTTT. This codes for CASSAGRQGLEAFF.

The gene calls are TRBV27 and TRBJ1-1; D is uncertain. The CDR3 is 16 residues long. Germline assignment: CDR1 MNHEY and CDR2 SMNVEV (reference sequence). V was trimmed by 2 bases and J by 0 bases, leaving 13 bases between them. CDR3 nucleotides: TGTGCCAGCAGTTTAAGCAAGGCGGCGGTGAACACTGAAGCTTTCTTT. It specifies CASSLSKAAVNTEAFF.

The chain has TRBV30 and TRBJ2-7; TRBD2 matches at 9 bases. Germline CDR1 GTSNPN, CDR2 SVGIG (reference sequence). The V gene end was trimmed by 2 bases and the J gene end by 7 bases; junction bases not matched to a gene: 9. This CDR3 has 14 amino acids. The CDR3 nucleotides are TGTGCCTGGAGTATAAGCGGGGGGTTGGAAGAGCAGTACTTC. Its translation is CAWSISGGLEEQYF.

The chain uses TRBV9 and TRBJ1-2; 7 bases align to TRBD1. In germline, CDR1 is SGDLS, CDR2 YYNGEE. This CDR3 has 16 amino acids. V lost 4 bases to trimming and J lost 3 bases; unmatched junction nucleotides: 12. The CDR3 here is CASSPRLETGYYGYTF. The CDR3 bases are TGTGCCAGCAGCCCCCGGCTCGAGACAGGGTACTATGGCTACACCTTC.

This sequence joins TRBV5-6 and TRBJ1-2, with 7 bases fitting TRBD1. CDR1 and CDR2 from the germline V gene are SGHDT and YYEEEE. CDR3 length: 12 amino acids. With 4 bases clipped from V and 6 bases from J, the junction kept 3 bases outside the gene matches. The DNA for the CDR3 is TGTGCCAGCAGCCCGACAGGGAATGGCTACACCTTC. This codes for CASSPTGNGYTF.

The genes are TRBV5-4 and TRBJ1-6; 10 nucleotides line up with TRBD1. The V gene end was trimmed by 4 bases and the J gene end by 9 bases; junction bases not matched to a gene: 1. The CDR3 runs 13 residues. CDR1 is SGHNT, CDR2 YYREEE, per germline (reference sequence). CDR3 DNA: TGTGCCAGCAGCCGGACAGGGGGTTCACCCCTCCACTTT. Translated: CASSRTGGSPLHF. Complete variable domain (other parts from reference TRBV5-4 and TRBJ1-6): ETGVTQSPTHLIKTRGQQVTLRCSSQSGHNTVSWYQQALGQGPQFIFQYYREEENGRGNFPPRFSGLQFPNYSSELNVNALELDDSALYLCASSRTGGSPLHFGNGTRLTVT.

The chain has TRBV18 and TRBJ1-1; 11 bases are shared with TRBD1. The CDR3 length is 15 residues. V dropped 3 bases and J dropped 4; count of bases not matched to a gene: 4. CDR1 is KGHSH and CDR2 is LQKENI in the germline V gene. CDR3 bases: TGTGCCAGCTCACCCATGGGACAGGGGGGCACTGAAGCTTTCTTT. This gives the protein CASSPMGQGGTEAFF. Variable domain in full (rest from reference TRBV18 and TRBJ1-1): NAGVMQNPRHLVRRRGQEARLRCSPMKGHSHVYWYRQLPEEGLKFMVYLQKENIIDESGMPKERFSAEFPKEGPSILRIQQVVRGDSAAYFCASSPMGQGGTEAFFGQGTRLTVV.

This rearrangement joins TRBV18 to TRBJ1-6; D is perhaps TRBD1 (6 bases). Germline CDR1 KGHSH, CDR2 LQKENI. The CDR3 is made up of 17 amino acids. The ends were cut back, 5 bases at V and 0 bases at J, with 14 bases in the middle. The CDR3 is CASSRDILSSYNSPLHF. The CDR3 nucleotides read TGTGCCAGCTCAAGGGACATCCTGAGCTCCTATAATTCACCCCTCCACTTT. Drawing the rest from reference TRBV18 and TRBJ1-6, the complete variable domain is NAGVMQNPRHLVRRRGQEARLRCSPMKGHSHVYWYRQLPEEGLKFMVYLQKENIIDESGMPKERFSAEFPKEGPSILRIQQVVRGDSAAYFCASSRDILSSYNSPLHFGNGTRLTVT.

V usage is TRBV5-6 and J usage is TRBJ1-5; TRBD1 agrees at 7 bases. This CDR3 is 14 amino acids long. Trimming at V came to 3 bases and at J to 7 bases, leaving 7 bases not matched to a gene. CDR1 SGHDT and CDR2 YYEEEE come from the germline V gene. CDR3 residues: CASSYGTVGQPQHF. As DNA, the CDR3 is TGTGCCAGCAGCTACGGGACAGTGGGGCAGCCCCAGCATTTT.

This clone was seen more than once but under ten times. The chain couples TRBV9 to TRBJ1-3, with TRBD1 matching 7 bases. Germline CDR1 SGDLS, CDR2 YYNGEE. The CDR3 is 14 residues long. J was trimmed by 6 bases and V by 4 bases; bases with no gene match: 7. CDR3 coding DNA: TGTGCCAGCAGCCCTCGCAGGGGGGTAAACACCATATATTTT. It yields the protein CASSPRRGVNTIYF.

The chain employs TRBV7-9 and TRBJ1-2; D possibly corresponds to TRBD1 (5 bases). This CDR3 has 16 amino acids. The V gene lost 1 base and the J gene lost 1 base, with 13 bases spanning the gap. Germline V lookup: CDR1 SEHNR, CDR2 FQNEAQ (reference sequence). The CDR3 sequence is CASSLGDGSFNYGYTF. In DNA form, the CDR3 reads TGTGCCAGCAGCTTAGGGGACGGGAGTTTTAACTATGGCTACACCTTC.

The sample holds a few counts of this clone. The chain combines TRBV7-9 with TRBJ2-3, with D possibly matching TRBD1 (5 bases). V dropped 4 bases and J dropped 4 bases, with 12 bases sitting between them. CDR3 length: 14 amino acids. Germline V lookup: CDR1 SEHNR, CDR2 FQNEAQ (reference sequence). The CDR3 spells CASSSLKGSDTQYF. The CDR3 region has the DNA TGTGCCAGCAGCTCCCTCAAGGGGTCAGATACGCAGTATTTT.

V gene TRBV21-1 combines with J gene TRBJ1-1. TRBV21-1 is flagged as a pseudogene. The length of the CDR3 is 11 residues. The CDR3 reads CASERNTEAFF. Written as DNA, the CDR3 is TGTGCCAGCGAGAGGAACACTGAAGCTTTCTTT.

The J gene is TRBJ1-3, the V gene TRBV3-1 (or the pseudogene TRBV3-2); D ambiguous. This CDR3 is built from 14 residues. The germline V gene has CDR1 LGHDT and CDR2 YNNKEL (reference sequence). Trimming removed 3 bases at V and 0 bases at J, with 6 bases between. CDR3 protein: CASSHRGSGNTIYF. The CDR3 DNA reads TGTGCCAGCAGCCACCGGGGCTCTGGAAACACCATATATTTT.

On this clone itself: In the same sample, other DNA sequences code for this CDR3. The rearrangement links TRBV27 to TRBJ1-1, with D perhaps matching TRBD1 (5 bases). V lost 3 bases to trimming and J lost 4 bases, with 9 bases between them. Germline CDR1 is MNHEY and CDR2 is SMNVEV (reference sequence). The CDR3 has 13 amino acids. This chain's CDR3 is CASSFGGATEAFF. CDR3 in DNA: TGTGCCAGCAGTTTTGGAGGGGCCACTGAAGCTTTCTTT.

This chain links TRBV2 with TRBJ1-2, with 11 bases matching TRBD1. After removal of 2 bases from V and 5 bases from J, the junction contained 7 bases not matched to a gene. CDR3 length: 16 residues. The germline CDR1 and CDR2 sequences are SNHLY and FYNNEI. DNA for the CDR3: TGTGCCAGCAGTGAATTTAGGACAGGGGGCTGGTATGGCTACACCTTC. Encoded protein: CASSEFRTGGWYGYTF.

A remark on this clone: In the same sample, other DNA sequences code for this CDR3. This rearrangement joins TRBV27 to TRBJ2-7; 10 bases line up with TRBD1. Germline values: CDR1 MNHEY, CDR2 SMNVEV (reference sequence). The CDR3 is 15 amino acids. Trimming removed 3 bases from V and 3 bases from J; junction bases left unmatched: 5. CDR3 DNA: TGTGCCAGCAGTTTTGCCCGGGACAGGGGCTACGAGCAGTACTTC. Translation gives CASSFARDRGYEQYF.

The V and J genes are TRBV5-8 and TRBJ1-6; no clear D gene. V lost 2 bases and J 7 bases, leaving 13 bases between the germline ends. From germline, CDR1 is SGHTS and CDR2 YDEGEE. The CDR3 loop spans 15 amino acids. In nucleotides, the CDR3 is TGTGCCAGCAGCTTAGAATGGGCCACCAATTCACCCCTCCACTTT. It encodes CASSLEWATNSPLHF.

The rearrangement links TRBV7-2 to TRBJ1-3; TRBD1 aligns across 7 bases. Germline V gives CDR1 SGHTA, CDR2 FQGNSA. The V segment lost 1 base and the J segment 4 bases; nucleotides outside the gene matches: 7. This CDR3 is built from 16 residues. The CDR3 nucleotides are TGTGCCAGCAGCTTAGTCGAGGGGGCGACGGGAAACACCATATATTTT. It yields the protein CASSLVEGATGNTIYF.